The rows below give T cell receptor beta chains drawn from one sample of a study of regulatory T cells in long-lasting Graves disease. TCRdb processed the multiplex PCR reads anew with MiXCR; each CDR3 protein has one entry. The sample has more than 300,000 distinct CDR3 sequences, about 16% seen once; the top ten hold 20% to 25%. The sequencing used peripheral blood mononuclear cells (PBMCs), collected at new diagnosis, from a patient treated with antithyroid drugs. These TCRs come from a female donor with Graves disease. CDR3s include the opening cysteine and the closing phenylalanine or tryptophan. A D gene is named only where the DNA matches it firmly. Clone size, where shown, is once, few, many, or a class for clones that have expanded.

V	J	size	D	CDR3	DNA
TRBV19	TRBJ2-2	few	TRBD1	CASSMRGQGRSGELFF	TGTGCCAGTAGTATGAGAGGACAGGGGCGTTCCGGGGAGCTGTTTTTT
TRBV28	TRBJ1-5	few	NA	CASSFLSGDQPQHF	TGTGCCAGCAGTTTTTTGTCAGGAGATCAGCCCCAGCATTTT
TRBV6-1	TRBJ2-2	many	NA	CASRNVDTGELFF	TGTGCCAGCAGAAACGTGGACACCGGGGAGCTGTTTTTT
TRBV7-2	TRBJ2-7	many	TRBD2	CASSRGLLYEQYF	TGTGCCAGCAGCCGGGGACTACTCTACGAGCAGTACTTC
TRBV11-2	TRBJ1-1	NA	NA	CASSLDSAGNTEAFF	TGTGCCAGCAGCTTAGATTCGGCGGGGAACACTGAAGCTTTCTTT
TRBV6-1	TRBJ1-4	many	NA	CASSEETDEKLFF	TGTGCCAGCAGTGAAGAGACAGATGAAAAACTGTTTTTT
TRBV30	TRBJ2-3	many	TRBD1	CASDRGTDTQYF	TGTGCCTCGGACAGGGGGACAGATACGCAGTATTTT
TRBV7-2	TRBJ2-5	many	NA	CASSLITGRETQYF	TGTGCCAGCAGCTTAATAACCGGCCGTGAGACCCAGTACTTC
TRBV7-8	TRBJ2-7	NA	TRBD2	CASSTTSGNIEQYF	TGTGCCAGCAGCACGACTAGCGGGAATATCGAGCAGTACTTC
TRBV2	TRBJ2-7	many	TRBD1	CASSSQQGTYEQYF	TGTGCCAGCAGTTCCCAACAGGGGACCTACGAGCAGTACTTC
TRBV12-3/TRBV12-4	TRBJ2-5	NA	NA	CASSLNEQETQYF	TGTGCCAGCAGTTTAAACGAGCAAGAGACCCAGTACTTC
TRBV27	TRBJ2-3	many	NA	CASSYERHTDTQYF	TGTGCCAGCAGTTATGAACGGCACACAGATACGCAGTATTTT
TRBV7-9	TRBJ2-1	many	TRBD2	CASSLVFGTSGRVDEQFF	TGTGCCAGCAGCCTAGTGTTTGGGACTAGCGGGAGGGTCGATGAGCAGTTCTTC
TRBV20-1	TRBJ2-1	many	NA	CSADLRGHSAGREQFF	TGCAGTGCTGATCTCCGGGGGCACTCGGCCGGACGTGAGCAGTTCTTC
TRBV27	TRBJ2-7	NA	NA	CASIGVPYEQYF	TGTGCCAGCATCGGGGTTCCCTACGAGCAGTACTTC
TRBV5-1	TRBJ2-7	many	NA	CASSDWDSSAPYEQYF	TGCGCCAGCAGCGATTGGGACTCCTCGGCCCCCTACGAGCAGTACTTC
TRBV6-2/TRBV6-3	TRBJ1-5	many	TRBD1	CAAAGQGNQPQHF	TGTGCCGCGGCGGGACAGGGCAATCAGCCCCAGCATTTT
TRBV5-1	TRBJ1-1	many	NA	CASSLTGQTDTEAFF	TGCGCCAGCAGCTTAACCGGACAGACGGACACTGAAGCTTTCTTT
TRBV27	TRBJ1-5	many	NA	CASKPLGGGNQPQHF	TGTGCCAGCAAGCCTTTGGGGGGTGGCAATCAGCCCCAGCATTTT
TRBV12-3/TRBV12-4	TRBJ2-7	NA	NA	CASRPYTDSYEQYF	TGTGCCAGCAGGCCCTACACCGACTCCTACGAGCAGTACTTC
TRBV12-3/TRBV12-4	TRBJ2-2	many	NA	CASSMTGDGELFF	TGTGCCAGCAGCATGACGGGGGACGGGGAGCTGTTTTTT
TRBV24-1	TRBJ2-1	NA	NA	CATSRGTDPWSSYNEQFF	TGTGCCACCAGTCGAGGGACTGACCCTTGGAGCTCCTACAATGAGCAGTTCTTC
TRBV27	TRBJ1-5	many	NA	CASSLVVGNQPQHF	TGTGCCAGCAGTTTAGTCGTGGGCAATCAGCCCCAGCATTTT
TRBV2	TRBJ2-1	many	TRBD1	CASSEQGVF	TGTGCCAGCAGTGAACAGGGGGTCTTC
TRBV20-1	TRBJ2-4	few	TRBD2	CSAPVLAGGPSIQYF	TGCAGTGCCCCGGTGCTAGCGGGAGGACCTAGCATTCAGTACTTC
TRBV28	TRBJ2-7	many	TRBD1	CASSGGQALRKQYF	TGTGCCAGCAGCGGGGGACAGGCCCTACGAAAGCAGTACTTC
TRBV6-2/TRBV6-3	TRBJ2-5	NA	NA	CASSRRFGTAEETQYF	TGTGCCAGCAGCCGCCGATTCGGGACCGCCGAAGAGACCCAGTACTTC
TRBV27	TRBJ1-5	once	NA	CASSLTWPSQPQHF	TGTGCCAGCAGTCTAACCTGGCCCAGTCAGCCCCAGCATTTT
TRBV6-2/TRBV6-3	TRBJ2-6	few	NA	CASSYHQGTGANVLTF	TGTGCCAGCAGTTACCATCAGGGTACCGGGGCCAACGTCCTGACTTTC
TRBV12-3/TRBV12-4	TRBJ2-2	few	TRBD2	CASSSRLLAGGRPTGELFF	TGTGCCAGCAGCTCTAGGCTACTAGCGGGAGGGCGTCCCACCGGGGAGCTGTTTTTT
TRBV28	TRBJ2-1	few	TRBD2	CASSKREYISEQFF	TGTGCCAGCTCTAAGCGGGAGTATATTAGTGAGCAGTTCTTC
TRBV10-1	TRBJ1-4	few	TRBD1	CARKSPDRDEKLFF	TGCGCCCGGAAATCCCCGGACAGGGACGAAAAACTGTTTTTT
TRBV12-3/TRBV12-4	TRBJ1-6	few	TRBD1	CASSSRDRNSPLHF	TGTGCCAGCAGTTCGAGGGACAGGAATTCACCCCTCCACTTT
TRBV7-2	TRBJ2-3	few	TRBD2	CASSPQGLVDTQYF	TGTGCCAGCAGCCCCCAGGGACTAGTTGATACGCAGTATTTT
TRBV6-1	TRBJ2-7	NA	NA	CASSKKPSGYEQYF	TGTGCCAGCAGCAAAAAGCCTTCAGGGTACGAGCAGTACTTC
TRBV4-1	TRBJ1-3	NA	TRBD1	CASSQVPPGTASGNTIYF	TGCGCCAGCAGCCAAGTCCCCCCCGGGACAGCCTCTGGAAACACCATATATTTT
TRBV19	TRBJ2-1	NA	TRBD2	CASSKSSGTINNEQFF	TGTGCCAGTAGTAAGTCTAGCGGGACGATTAACAATGAGCAGTTCTTC
TRBV5-5	TRBJ1-5	many	NA	CASSALGPQYSNQPQHF	TGTGCCAGCTCGGCGTTGGGACCGCAATATAGCAATCAGCCCCAGCATTTT
TRBV3-1	TRBJ2-7	many	TRBD2	CASSQEGLAGVYEQYF	TGTGCCAGCAGCCAAGAGGGACTAGCGGGAGTCTACGAGCAGTACTTC
TRBV6-1	TRBJ1-1	many	TRBD1	CASSTKTGPTEAFF	TGTGCCAGCAGTACCAAGACAGGGCCTACTGAAGCTTTCTTT
TRBV6-1	TRBJ2-3	many	NA	CASNGGVSSVDTQYF	TGTGCCAGCAACGGGGGAGTCTCCTCGGTTGATACGCAGTATTTT
TRBV20-1	TRBJ1-2	many	NA	CSAKKGNTRYGYTF	TGCAGTGCTAAAAAGGGGAACACTCGCTATGGCTACACCTTC
TRBV10-3	TRBJ2-3	NA	TRBD1	CASLQGETDTQYF	TGTGCCAGCCTACAGGGGGAAACAGATACGCAGTATTTT
TRBV29-1	TRBJ2-7	many	NA	CSVVIGSYEQYF	TGCAGCGTTGTTATCGGCTCCTACGAGCAGTACTTC
TRBV7-3	TRBJ1-5	many	NA	CASSRTSRVAEGQPQHF	TGTGCCAGCAGCCGAACCTCCCGGGTGGCGGAGGGTCAGCCCCAGCATTTT
TRBV2	TRBJ2-1	many	NA	CASSVVGLPNEQFF	TGTGCCAGCAGTGTCGTTGGACTCCCCAATGAGCAGTTCTTC
TRBV12-3/TRBV12-4	TRBJ1-4	NA	TRBD1	CASRTGTAFNEKLFF	TGTGCCAGCAGGACCGGGACAGCATTTAATGAAAAACTGTTTTTT
TRBV7-9	TRBJ1-3	few	NA	CASSLLTAGNTIYF	TGTGCCAGCAGCTTGTTGACAGCTGGAAACACCATATATTTT
TRBV28	TRBJ2-7	NA	NA	CATRRRNRDISYEQYF	TGTGCCACCAGAAGACGAAATAGGGACATATCCTACGAGCAGTACTTC
TRBV6-2/TRBV6-3	TRBJ1-4	many	TRBD1	CASSYGRQGRNNEKLFF	TGTGCCAGCAGTTACGGGAGACAGGGTAGGAATAATGAAAAACTGTTTTTT
TRBV18	TRBJ2-2	NA	NA	CASSPGQHGELFF	TGTGCCAGCTCACCGGGACAACATGGGGAGCTGTTTTTT
TRBV11-2	TRBJ1-6	NA	TRBD1	CASSYGQGASPLHF	TGTGCCAGCAGCTACGGGCAGGGGGCATCACCCCTCCACTTT
TRBV6-5	TRBJ2-1	few	NA	CASSYSGPYNEQFF	TGTGCCAGCAGTTACTCGGGCCCTTACAATGAGCAGTTCTTC
TRBV12-5	TRBJ1-3	few	NA	CASGLTHTGSGNTIYF	TGTGCTAGTGGTTTGACTCACACAGGCTCTGGAAACACCATATATTTT
TRBV6-1	TRBJ2-2	NA	NA	CASRTEQNTGELFF	TGTGCCAGCAGGACGGAGCAGAACACCGGGGAGCTGTTTTTT
TRBV3-1	TRBJ2-1	NA	NA	CASSHRGGYNEQFF	TGTGCCAGCAGCCATAGGGGGGGGTACAATGAGCAGTTCTTC
TRBV2	TRBJ2-5	NA	TRBD2	CASSGLAGGGGETQYF	TGTGCCAGCAGCGGACTAGCGGGAGGGGGGGGAGAGACCCAGTACTTC